The sequence of this TCR beta chain was determined in a study of shared clonotypes between healthy human individuals. Libraries were prepared by immunoSEQ multiplex PCR; TCRdb keeps only in-frame clonotypes and omits some of them. The sample lists about 2.3 million clones, about 90% occurring once. With respect to this clone: Its antigen is not identified.

Findings and limits, study-wide: Genetic and exposure-history diversity was limited by the few donors. Roughly 4.7% was the fraction of naive CD4 clonotypes found shared across several donors.

CDR1 is MGHRA and CDR2 is YSYEKL in the germline V gene. V lost 6 bases and J 3 bases, leaving 15 bases between the germline ends. This CDR3 has 15 residues. Sequencing input: naive CD4+ T cells from PBMCs. As for subset: CD45RA+ positively selected. This clonotype was obtained from a man between 18 and 35 years old in good health. Some clones in this sample may be carry-over from other donors' samples. The chain couples TRBV4-1 to TRBJ2-4; D may be TRBD2 (5 bases). The CDR3 loop reads CASRQTIGDKNIQYF. For the CDR3, the DNA is TGCGCCAGCAGGCAGACTATCGGGGACAAAAACATTCAGTACTTC.